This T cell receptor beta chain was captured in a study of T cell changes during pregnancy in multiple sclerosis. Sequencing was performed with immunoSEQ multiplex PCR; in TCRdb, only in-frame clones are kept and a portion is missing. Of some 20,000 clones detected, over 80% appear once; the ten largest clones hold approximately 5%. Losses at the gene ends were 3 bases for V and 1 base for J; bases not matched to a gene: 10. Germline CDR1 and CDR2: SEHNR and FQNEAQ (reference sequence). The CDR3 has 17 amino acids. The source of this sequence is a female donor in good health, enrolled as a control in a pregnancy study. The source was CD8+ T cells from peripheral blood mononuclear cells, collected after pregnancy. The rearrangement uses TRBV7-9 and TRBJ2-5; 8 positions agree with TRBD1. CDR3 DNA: TGTGCCAGCAGCTTCGGACAGGGTGCGGGGTTCCAAGAGACCCAGTACTTC. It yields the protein CASSFGQGAGFQETQYF.